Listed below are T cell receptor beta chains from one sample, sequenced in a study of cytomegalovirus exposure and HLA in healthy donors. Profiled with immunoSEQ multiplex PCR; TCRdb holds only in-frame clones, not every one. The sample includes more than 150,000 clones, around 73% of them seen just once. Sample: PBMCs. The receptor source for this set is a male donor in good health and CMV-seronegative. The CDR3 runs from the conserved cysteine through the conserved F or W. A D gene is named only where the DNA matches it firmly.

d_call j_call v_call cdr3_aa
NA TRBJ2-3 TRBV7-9 CASSRGGASDTQYF
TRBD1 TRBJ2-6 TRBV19 CASSPQGAGANVLTF
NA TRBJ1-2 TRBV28 CASSPQAGYYGYTF
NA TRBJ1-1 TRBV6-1 CASRPPGQTEAFF
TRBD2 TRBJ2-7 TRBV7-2 CASSQGSSGSYEQYF
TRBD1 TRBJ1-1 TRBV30 CAWSLPVGRGVRTEAFF
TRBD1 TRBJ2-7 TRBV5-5 CASSLRGGTGGYEQYF
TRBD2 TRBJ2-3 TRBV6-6 CASSPHSGGATDTQYF
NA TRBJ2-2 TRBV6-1 CASRSGHTNTGELFF
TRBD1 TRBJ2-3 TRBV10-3 CAISPGTGGYF